Following are 29 T cell receptor beta chains from one sample sequenced in a study of control samples from healthy donors and cancer patients. TCRdb keeps only in-frame clones here, not all; method: immunoSEQ multiplex PCR. The table shows some 77,000 clones, with about 89% occurring only once. Sequences were obtained from blood. All receptors come from a woman aged 55-69 years in good health.

The J gene is TRBJ1-5, the V gene TRBV10-2, with 7 bases lining up with TRBD1. V gave up 4 bases and J gave up 7 bases; unmatched junction bases: 7. Looked up from germline, CDR1 is WSHSY and CDR2 is SAAADI. The CDR3 loop spans 14 amino acids. The CDR3 protein is CASSVVTGEQPQHF. The DNA of the CDR3 is TGCGCCAGCAGTGTAGTAACAGGGGAACAGCCCCAGCATTTT.

The V and J genes are TRBV2 and TRBJ1-4; no clear D. Trimming shortened V by 5 bases and J by 8 bases, and 6 bases separated the two germline ends. CDR3 size: 11 residues. Germline-derived CDR1 and CDR2 are SNHLY and FYNNEI. The CDR3 reads CASSPSEKLFF. CDR3 in DNA: TGTGCCAGCAGTCCCAGCGAAAAACTGTTTTTT.

The rearrangement uses TRBV29-1 and TRBJ2-7; D remains ambiguous. Trimming took off 5 bases at V and 0 bases at J, with 5 bases between the two ends. Germline assignment: CDR1 SQVTM and CDR2 ANQGSEA. The CDR3 is 11 amino acids. As DNA, the CDR3 is TGCAGCGTTCGGAGCTCCTACGAGCAGTACTTC. Translation: CSVRSSYEQYF.

The chain links TRBV28 to TRBJ1-2, with 7 bases aligning to TRBD1. Germline V lookup: CDR1 MDHEN, CDR2 SYDVKM. This CDR3 region has 15 residues. The J segment lost 7 bases and the V segment lost 3 bases, leaving 11 bases of the junction unmatched. The CDR3 DNA reads as TGTGCCAGCAGTTTGTTCCACAGGGGCGCGGGTGGCTACACCTTC. This encodes CASSLFHRGAGGYTF.

This clone was counted a single time. The rearrangement links TRBV30 to TRBJ1-1; TRBD1 might be the D (5 bases). The germline gives CDR1 GTSNPN, CDR2 SVGIG (reference sequence). The V gene lost 8 bases and the J gene lost 0 bases, with 10 bases spanning the gap. The CDR3 length is 12 residues. CDR3 sequence: CAGGLVNTEAFF. CDR3 nucleotides: TGTGCCGGGGGACTGGTGAACACTGAAGCTTTCTTT.

The V and J genes are TRBV6-5 and TRBJ2-7, with 8 bases aligning to TRBD2. V lost 8 bases and J lost 6; bases outside the gene matches: 9. Germline V gene sequence: CDR1 MNHEY, CDR2 SVGAGI. This CDR3 contains 13 residues. CDR3 sequence (DNA): TGTGCCAGCCGACTTAGCGGGGCATCCGAGCAGTACTTC. The encoded protein is CASRLSGASEQYF.

V is TRBV7-2 and J is TRBJ2-3; 7 positions agree with TRBD2. The germline gives CDR1 SGHTA, CDR2 FQGNSA. V gave up 5 bases and J gave up 4 bases; unmatched junction bases: 6. The CDR3 loop spans 14 amino acids. The CDR3, as DNA: TGTGCCAGCAGCCTTTCGCGGGAGCCAGATACGCAGTATTTT. This sequence encodes CASSLSREPDTQYF.

The chain carries TRBV2 and TRBJ2-5, with D unresolved. Between the trimmed V and J ends, which lost 4 bases and 1 base, there was a span of 4 bases. Germline CDR1 and CDR2: SNHLY and FYNNEI. The CDR3 has 12 amino acids. CDR3 DNA: TGTGCCAGCAGTGCCCTCCAAGAGACCCAGTACTTC. Translation gives CASSALQETQYF.

This rearrangement joins TRBV11-2 to TRBJ1-3; 7 bases are shared with TRBD1. The CDR3 has 16 residues. V lost 3 bases to trimming and J lost 2 bases; unmatched junction nucleotides: 7. The V gene's germline CDR1 is SGHAT and CDR2 FQNNGV. The CDR3 loop is CASSLSTGTAGNTIYF. The CDR3 region has the DNA TGTGCCAGCAGCTTGAGTACCGGGACAGCTGGAAACACCATATATTTT.

The chain uses TRBV28 and TRBJ2-5, with 8 positions matching TRBD2. Trimming took 4 bases from V and 5 from J; bases not matched to a gene: 9. This CDR3 has 15 residues. Germline values: CDR1 MDHEN, CDR2 SYDVKM. CDR3 DNA: TGTGCCAGCAGTTCAGGAGCGGGAGTGCGGGAGACCCAGTACTTC. Translated, it gives CASSSGAGVRETQYF.

This sequence joins TRBV7-9 and TRBJ1-4; 9 bases are a match to TRBD1. J gave up 8 bases and V 4 bases, and 8 bases lay outside the gene matches. CDR1 is SEHNR, CDR2 FQNEAQ, per germline (reference sequence). CDR3 size: 15 residues. Written as DNA, the CDR3 is TGTGCCAGCAGCTCAGTTACAGGGGGCAACGAAAAACTGTTTTTT. Translated: CASSSVTGGNEKLFF.

CDR3 sequence reads: CASSLGPGRTLGAFF. The CDR3 DNA reads as TGTGCCAGCAGCTTAGGCCCAGGGAGGACCTTAGGAGCTTTCTTT. The V and J genes are TRBV7-9 and TRBJ1-1; maybe TRBD1 (5 bases). Deletions cut 1 base from V and 10 bases from J, with 19 bases between. The CDR3 runs 15 residues. From germline, CDR1 is SEHNR and CDR2 FQNEAQ (reference sequence).

By share of the sample, this clone is large (0.1 to 1%). The chain employs TRBV28 and TRBJ2-7, with 7 bases aligning to TRBD1. The CDR3 length is 13 residues. Germline V gives CDR1 MDHEN, CDR2 SYDVKM. Trimming took 5 bases from V and 4 from J; bases not matched to a gene: 5. CDR3 DNA sequence: TGTGCCAGCAGTCTGACAGGGCCGTACGAGCAGTACTTC. This codes for CASSLTGPYEQYF.

This chain uses TRBV6-2 or TRBV6-3 with TRBJ1-2; TRBD1 is a possible D gene (5 bases). V shed 4 bases and J shed 6 bases, with 15 bases lying between them. The CDR3 is made up of 14 amino acids. The germline CDR1 and CDR2 sequences are MNHEY and SVGEGT. The CDR3 loop reads CASSSWGGKHGYTF. For the CDR3, the DNA is TGTGCCAGCAGTTCCTGGGGCGGCAAACATGGCTACACCTTC.

This chain connects TRBV12-5 to TRBJ2-2; maybe TRBD1 (6 bases). The germline V gene encodes CDR1 LGHNT and CDR2 FRNRAP. V lost 0 bases and J lost 3, with 29 bases in between. CDR3 length: 22 amino acids. The chain's CDR3 is CASGLVFLEAGDTAMDTGELFF. The DNA for the CDR3 is TGTGCTAGTGGTTTGGTATTCCTGGAGGCAGGGGACACAGCCATGGACACCGGGGAGCTGTTTTTT.

The rearrangement links TRBV12-5 to TRBJ2-2; 7 positions match TRBD1. Germline loops: CDR1 LGHNT, CDR2 FRNRAP. The CDR3 is made up of 21 amino acids. The V gene end was trimmed by 2 bases and the J gene end by 4 bases; junction bases not matched to a gene: 22. The CDR3 nucleotides are TGTGCTAGTGGTTTGATGGTCCCTGAGACGGAACAGGGGTTGGGCACCGGGGAGCTGTTTTTT. Translating it yields CASGLMVPETEQGLGTGELFF.

The chain joins TRBV10-3 to TRBJ1-5, with TRBD1 matching over 9 bases. Germline lookup yields CDR1 ENHRY and CDR2 SYGVKD. J lost 6 bases, V lost 3 bases, and 6 bases had no gene match. CDR3 length: 15 residues. CDR3 in amino acids: CAISDGDRVFQPQHF. The CDR3 region has the DNA TGTGCCATCAGTGATGGGGACAGGGTTTTTCAGCCCCAGCATTTT.

This clone was seen more than once but under ten times. The chain joins TRBV7-9 to TRBJ2-7; TRBD2 matches at 9 bases. The CDR3 is 15 amino acids. The V gene's germline CDR1 is SEHNR and CDR2 FQNEAQ (reference sequence). V trimming: 5 bases; J trimming: 0 bases; junction bases outside the gene matches: 5. The CDR3 coding sequence is TGTGCCAGCAGCGAAAGCGGGGGGAGCTCCTACGAGCAGTACTTC. Translation gives CASSESGGSSYEQYF.

J is TRBJ2-5 and V is TRBV10-2; 9 nucleotides align to TRBD2. The V gene end was trimmed by 1 base and the J gene end by 4 bases; junction bases not matched to a gene: 10. The CDR3 has 17 amino acids. Germline V gene sequence: CDR1 WSHSY, CDR2 SAAADI. As DNA, the CDR3 is TGCGCCAGCAGTGAGTGGGGTAGCGGGAGTGGTGGAGAGACCCAGTACTTC. Protein product: CASSEWGSGSGGETQYF.

The V and J genes are TRBV7-6 and TRBJ2-3; 7 bases match TRBD2. The length of the CDR3 is 14 residues. The germline V gene has CDR1 SGHVS and CDR2 FNYEAQ. Trimming removed 7 bases from V and 1 base from J; junction bases left unmatched: 5. The CDR3 here is CASTVAGGTDTQYF. Here the CDR3 DNA reads TGTGCCAGCACGGTCGCGGGGGGCACAGATACGCAGTATTTT.

V usage is TRBV24-1 and J usage is TRBJ2-1; TRBD2 matches 13 bases. Germline-derived CDR1 and CDR2 are KGHDR and SFDVKD. V shed 3 bases, J shed 7 bases, and the junction held 5 bases outside the gene matches. CDR3 length equals 16 residues. DNA for the CDR3: TGTGCCACCAGTGATCCCGGGACTAGCGGGGTTAATGAGCAGTTCTTC. Protein sequence: CATSDPGTSGVNEQFF.

The V call is TRBV6-5, the J call TRBJ1-2; TRBD1 aligns across 8 bases. The CDR3 loop spans 15 amino acids. CDR1 MNHEY and CDR2 SVGAGI come from the germline V gene. Trimming took 5 bases from V and 4 from J; bases not matched to a gene: 9. CDR3 amino acids: CASSPDRGRVYGYTF. The CDR3 nucleotides read TGTGCCAGCAGTCCCGACAGGGGCCGAGTCTATGGCTACACCTTC.

The chain carries TRBV28 and TRBJ2-3; 7 bases align to TRBD2. The CDR3 spans 14 residues. Per the germline V gene, CDR1 is MDHEN and CDR2 is SYDVKM. J lost 1 base, V lost 5 bases, and 3 bases had no gene match. The CDR3 loop is CASSPRGGTDTQYF. The CDR3 coding sequence is TGTGCCAGCAGTCCCCGGGGGGGCACAGATACGCAGTATTTT.

The chain recombines TRBV25-1 with TRBJ2-5; D possibly corresponds to TRBD2 (7 bases). The germline gives CDR1 MGHDK, CDR2 SYGVNS. Between the trimmed V and J ends, which lost 8 bases and 0 bases, there was a span of 13 bases. The length of the CDR3 is 14 residues. The CDR3 loop is CASSGGRDQETQYF. CDR3 DNA: TGTGCCAGCTCGGGGGGCAGGGACCAAGAGACCCAGTACTTC.

This chain connects TRBV5-1 to TRBJ2-7, with D possibly called TRBD1 or TRBD2 (5 bases each). CDR3 size: 15 residues. V was trimmed by 4 bases and J by 2 bases, leaving 16 bases between them. Germline CDR1 reads SGHRS; CDR2 reads YFSETQ. The CDR3 bases are TGCGCCAGCAGCCCGGGGCGCGGAATTACCTACGAGCAGTACTTC. This sequence encodes CASSPGRGITYEQYF.

For this clone: The junction does not match germline at one end; this may be a read error. The V gene is TRBV7-3, the J gene TRBJ2-1, with 7 nucleotides matching TRBD1. Germline V gene sequence: CDR1 SGHTA, CDR2 FQGTGA. The CDR3 spans 14 residues. The CDR3 DNA is TGTGCCAGCAGCCTAACCTGGACAGGTAATGAGCAGTTCTTC. Encoded protein: CASSLTWTGNEQFF.

The chain is built from TRBV2 and TRBJ2-3, with D possibly being TRBD1 (6 bases). CDR3 length: 16 amino acids. Trimming pared 2 bases from V and 7 bases from J, leaving 19 bases between. Germline V gene lookup returns CDR1 SNHLY and CDR2 FYNNEI. CDR3 sequence (DNA): TGTGCCAGCAGTGAATCCCCCCTACAGGGACCGAATACGCAGTATTTT. Its protein is CASSESPLQGPNTQYF.

V is TRBV5-4 and J is TRBJ2-5, with D hard to call. This CDR3 has 13 residues. Trimming removed 3 bases at V and 2 bases at J, with 8 bases between. CDR1 is SGHNT and CDR2 is YYREEE in the germline V gene (reference sequence). As DNA, the CDR3 is TGTGCCAGCAGCTCGAACTCGCAAGAGACCCAGTACTTC. Amino acids: CASSSNSQETQYF.

V usage is TRBV11-3 and J usage is TRBJ1-6; D is uncertain. The CDR3 sequence is 14 residues long. Germline CDR1 SGHNT, CDR2 YENEEA. V lost 2 bases and J 4 bases, leaving 6 bases between the germline ends. CDR3 region: CASSLIEYNSPLHF. Here the CDR3 DNA reads TGTGCCAGCAGCTTAATAGAATATAATTCACCCCTCCACTTT. Full variable domain (outside the CDR3, taken from reference TRBV11-3 and TRBJ1-6): EAGVVQSPRYKIIEKKQPVAFWCNPISGHNTLYWYLQNLGQGPELLIRYENEEAVDDSQLPKDRFSAERLKGVDSTLKIQPAELGDSAVYLCASSLIEYNSPLHFGNGTRLTVT.